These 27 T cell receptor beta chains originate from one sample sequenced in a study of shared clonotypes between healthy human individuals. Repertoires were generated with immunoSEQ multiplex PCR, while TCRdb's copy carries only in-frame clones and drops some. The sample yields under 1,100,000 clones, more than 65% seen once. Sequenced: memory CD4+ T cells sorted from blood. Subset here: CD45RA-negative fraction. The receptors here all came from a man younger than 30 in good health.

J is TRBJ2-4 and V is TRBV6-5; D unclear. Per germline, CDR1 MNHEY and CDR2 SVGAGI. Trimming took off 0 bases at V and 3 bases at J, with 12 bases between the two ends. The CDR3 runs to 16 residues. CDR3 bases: TGTGCCAGCAGTTACTCGGGTCTGTATAGCAAAAACATTCAGTACTTC. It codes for CASSYSGLYSKNIQYF.

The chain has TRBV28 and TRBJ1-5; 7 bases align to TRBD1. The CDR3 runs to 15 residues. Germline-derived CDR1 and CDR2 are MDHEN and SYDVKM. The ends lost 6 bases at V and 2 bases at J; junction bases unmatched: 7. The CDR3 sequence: CASSLSTGRNQPQHF. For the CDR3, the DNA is TGTGCCAGCAGCCTTTCGACAGGGCGCAATCAGCCCCAGCATTTT.

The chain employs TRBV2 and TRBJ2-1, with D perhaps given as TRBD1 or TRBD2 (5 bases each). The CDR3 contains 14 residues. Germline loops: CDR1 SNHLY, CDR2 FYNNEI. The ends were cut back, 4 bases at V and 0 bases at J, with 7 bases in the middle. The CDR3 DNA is TGTGCCAGCAGTGGGGGGAGCTCCTACAATGAGCAGTTCTTC. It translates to CASSGGSSYNEQFF.

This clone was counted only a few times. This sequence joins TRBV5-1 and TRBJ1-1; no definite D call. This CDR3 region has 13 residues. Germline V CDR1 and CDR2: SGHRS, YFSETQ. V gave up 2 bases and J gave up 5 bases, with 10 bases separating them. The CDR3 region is CASSFALGTEAFF. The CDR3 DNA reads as TGCGCCAGCAGCTTTGCACTGGGTACTGAAGCTTTCTTT.

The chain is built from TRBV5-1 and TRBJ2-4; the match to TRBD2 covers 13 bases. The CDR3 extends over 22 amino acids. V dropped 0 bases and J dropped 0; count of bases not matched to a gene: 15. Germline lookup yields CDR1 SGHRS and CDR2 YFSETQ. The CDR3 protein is CASSLGGRGSGLAGVAKNIQYF. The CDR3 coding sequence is TGCGCCAGCAGCTTGGGTGGCAGGGGGAGCGGACTAGCGGGAGTAGCCAAAAACATTCAGTACTTC.

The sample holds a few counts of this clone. This chain's CDR3 is CASSPNILTGLYTF. CDR3 nucleotide sequence: TGTGCCAGCAGCCCCAATATCCTGACAGGTCTCTACACCTTC. This rearrangement joins TRBV7-2 to TRBJ1-2, with D perhaps TRBD1 (6 bases). Trimming left V 5 bases short and J 10 bases short, with 20 bases between. CDR1 is SGHTA, CDR2 FQGNSA, per germline. There are 14 residues in the CDR3. Filled out from reference TRBV7-2 and TRBJ1-2, the complete variable domain reads GAGVSQSPSNKVTEKGKDVELRCDPISGHTALYWYRQSLGQGLEFLIYFQGNSAPDKSGLPSDRFSAERTGGSVSTLTIQRTQQEDSAVYLCASSPNILTGLYTFGSGTRLTVV.

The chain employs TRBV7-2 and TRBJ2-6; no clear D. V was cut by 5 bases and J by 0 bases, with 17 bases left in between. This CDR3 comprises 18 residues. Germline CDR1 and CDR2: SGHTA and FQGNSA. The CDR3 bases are TGTGCCAGCAGCCAGAAAACAGTTATTTTCTCTGGGGCCAACGTCCTGACTTTC. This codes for CASSQKTVIFSGANVLTF.

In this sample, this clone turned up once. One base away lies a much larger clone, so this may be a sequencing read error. The CDR3 DNA is TGTGCCACAGATGAAACAGGGGTTTTCGGCTACACCTTC. This translates into CATDETGVFGYTF. J is TRBJ1-2 and V is TRBV10-3, with 7 bases matching TRBD1. V lost 10 bases and J lost 8; bases outside the gene matches: 13. The CDR3 is 13 residues long. In germline, CDR1 is ENHRY, CDR2 SYGVKD.

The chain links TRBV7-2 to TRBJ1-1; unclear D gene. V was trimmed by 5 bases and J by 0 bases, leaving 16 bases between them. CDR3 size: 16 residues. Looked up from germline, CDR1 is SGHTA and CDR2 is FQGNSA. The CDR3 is CASSPTLGKVNTEAFF. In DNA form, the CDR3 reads TGTGCCAGCAGCCCCACCCTAGGGAAGGTGAACACTGAAGCTTTCTTT.

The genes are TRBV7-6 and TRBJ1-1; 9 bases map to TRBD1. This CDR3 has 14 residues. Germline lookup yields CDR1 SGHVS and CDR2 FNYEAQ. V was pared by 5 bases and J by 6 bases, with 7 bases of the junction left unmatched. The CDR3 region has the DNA TGTGCCAGCAGCCCGAGGACAGGGGAATCTGAAGCTTTCTTT. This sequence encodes CASSPRTGESEAFF.

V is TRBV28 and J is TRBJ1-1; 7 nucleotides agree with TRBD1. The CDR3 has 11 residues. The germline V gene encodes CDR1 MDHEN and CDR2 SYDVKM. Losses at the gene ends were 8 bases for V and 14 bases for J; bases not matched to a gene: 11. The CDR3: CASGRDRQKFF. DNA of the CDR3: TGTGCCAGCGGCCGGGACAGACAAAAGTTCTTT.

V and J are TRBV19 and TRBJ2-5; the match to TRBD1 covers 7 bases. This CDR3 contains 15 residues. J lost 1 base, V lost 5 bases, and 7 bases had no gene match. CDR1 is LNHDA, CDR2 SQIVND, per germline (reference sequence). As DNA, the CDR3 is TGTGCCAGTAGTGTGGGGACAGCCCCCCAAGAGACCCAGTACTTC. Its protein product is CASSVGTAPQETQYF.

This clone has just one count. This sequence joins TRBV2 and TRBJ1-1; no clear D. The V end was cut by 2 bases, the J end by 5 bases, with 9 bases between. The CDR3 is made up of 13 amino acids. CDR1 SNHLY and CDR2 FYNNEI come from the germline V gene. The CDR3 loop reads CASSEQSMTEAFF. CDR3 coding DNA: TGTGCCAGCAGTGAACAGTCCATGACTGAAGCTTTCTTT.

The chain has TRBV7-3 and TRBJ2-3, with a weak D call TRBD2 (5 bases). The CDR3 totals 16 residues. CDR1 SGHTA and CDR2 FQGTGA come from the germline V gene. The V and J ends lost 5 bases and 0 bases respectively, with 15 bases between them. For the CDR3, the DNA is TGTGCCAGCAGCGACGGAGCTAGCCAGAGCACAGATACGCAGTATTTT. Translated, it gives CASSDGASQSTDTQYF.

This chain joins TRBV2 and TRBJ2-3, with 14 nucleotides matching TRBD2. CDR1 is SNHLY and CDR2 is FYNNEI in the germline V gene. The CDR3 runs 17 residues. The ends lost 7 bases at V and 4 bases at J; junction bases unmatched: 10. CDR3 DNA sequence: TGTGCCAGCACCGCCGGGACTAGCGGGAGAAGGGCAGATACGCAGTATTTT. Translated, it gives CASTAGTSGRRADTQYF.

The CDR3 DNA reads TGTGCCAGTCACCCGATGGAGGCCCCTCTCAACACTGAAGCTTTCTTT. This sequence encodes CASHPMEAPLNTEAFF. The chain recombines TRBV19 with TRBJ1-1, with D unresolved. Trimming took off 8 bases at V and 2 bases at J, with 21 bases between the two ends. Germline CDR1 LNHDA, CDR2 SQIVND (reference sequence). This CDR3 has 16 residues.

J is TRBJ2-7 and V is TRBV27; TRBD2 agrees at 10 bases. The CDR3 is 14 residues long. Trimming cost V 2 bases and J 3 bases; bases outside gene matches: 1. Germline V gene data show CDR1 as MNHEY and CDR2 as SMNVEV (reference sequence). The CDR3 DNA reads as TGTGCCAGCAGTTTAAAGCGGGAGGGCTACGAGCAGTACTTC. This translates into CASSLKREGYEQYF.

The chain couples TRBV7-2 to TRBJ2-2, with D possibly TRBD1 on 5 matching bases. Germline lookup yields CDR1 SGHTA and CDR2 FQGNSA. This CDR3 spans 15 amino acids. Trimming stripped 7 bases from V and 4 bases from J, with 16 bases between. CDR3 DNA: TGTGCCAGCAACCAACAGGCAGGTGGCACCGGGGAGCTGTTTTTT. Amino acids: CASNQQAGGTGELFF.

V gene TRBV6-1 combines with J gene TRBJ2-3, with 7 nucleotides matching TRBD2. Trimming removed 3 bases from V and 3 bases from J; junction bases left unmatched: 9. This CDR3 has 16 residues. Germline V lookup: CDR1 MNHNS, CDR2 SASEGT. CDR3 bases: TGTGCCAGCAGTGATCCCCGCGGGGAGGGAACAGATACGCAGTATTTT. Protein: CASSDPRGEGTDTQYF.

The CDR3 nucleotides read TGCGCCAGCAGCAAAGGGACAGGGGCATCGTACAATGGCTACACCTTC. Its protein product is CASSKGTGASYNGYTF. The rearrangement joins TRBV5-1 to TRBJ1-2, with 10 bases aligning to TRBD1. This CDR3 region has 16 residues. V lost 4 bases to trimming and J lost 6 bases; unmatched junction nucleotides: 12. Germline-derived CDR1 and CDR2 are SGHRS and YFSETQ.

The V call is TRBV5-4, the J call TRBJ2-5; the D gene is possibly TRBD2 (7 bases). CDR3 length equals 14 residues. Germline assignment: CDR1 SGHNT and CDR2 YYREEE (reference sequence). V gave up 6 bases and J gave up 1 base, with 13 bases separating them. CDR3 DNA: TGTGCCAGCAACACCCGGGGGGCCCAAGAGACCCAGTACTTC. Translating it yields CASNTRGAQETQYF.

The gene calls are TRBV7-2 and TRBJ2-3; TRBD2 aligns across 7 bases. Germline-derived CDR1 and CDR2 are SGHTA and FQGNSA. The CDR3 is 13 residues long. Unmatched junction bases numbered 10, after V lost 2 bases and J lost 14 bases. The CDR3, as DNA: TGTGCCAGCAGCTTACGGGGGGAGGTTGGGCTGTATTTT. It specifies CASSLRGEVGLYF.

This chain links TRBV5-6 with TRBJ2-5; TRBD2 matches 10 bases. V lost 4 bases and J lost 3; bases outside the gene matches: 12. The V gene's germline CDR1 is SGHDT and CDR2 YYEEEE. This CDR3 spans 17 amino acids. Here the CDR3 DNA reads TGTGCCAGCAGCCGCCCTCCGGTACTAGCGGGAAAAGAGACCCAGTACTTC. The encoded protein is CASSRPPVLAGKETQYF.

For the CDR3, the DNA is TGCGCCAGCAGCTTGGTGGGTAGCGGGCCCTCCTACGAGCAGTACTTC. This encodes CASSLVGSGPSYEQYF. The J gene is TRBJ2-7, the V gene TRBV5-1; 7 positions agree with TRBD2. The CDR3 loop spans 16 amino acids. Germline V gene lookup returns CDR1 SGHRS and CDR2 YFSETQ. J lost 0 bases, V lost 0 bases, and 6 bases had no gene match.

DNA of the CDR3: TGTGCCACCCGGACAGGGACTTATAGCAATCAGCCCCAGCATTTT. It encodes CATRTGTYSNQPQHF. The chain recombines TRBV28 with TRBJ1-5, with 8 bases identical to TRBD1. The CDR3 is made up of 15 amino acids. Per germline, CDR1 MDHEN and CDR2 SYDVKM. The V segment lost 10 bases and the J segment 0 bases; nucleotides outside the gene matches: 8.

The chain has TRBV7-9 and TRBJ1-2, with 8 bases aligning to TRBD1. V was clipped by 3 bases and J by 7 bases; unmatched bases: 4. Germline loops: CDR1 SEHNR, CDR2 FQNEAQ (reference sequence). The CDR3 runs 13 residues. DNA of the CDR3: TGTGCCAGCAGCTTGGCAGGGGGCGTTGGCTACACCTTC. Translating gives CASSLAGGVGYTF. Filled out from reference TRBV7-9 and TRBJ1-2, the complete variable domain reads DTGVSQNPRHKITKRGQNVTFRCDPISEHNRLYWYRQTLGQGPEFLTYFQNEAQLEKSRLLSDRFSAERPKGSFSTLEIQRTEQGDSAMYLCASSLAGGVGYTFGSGTRLTVV.

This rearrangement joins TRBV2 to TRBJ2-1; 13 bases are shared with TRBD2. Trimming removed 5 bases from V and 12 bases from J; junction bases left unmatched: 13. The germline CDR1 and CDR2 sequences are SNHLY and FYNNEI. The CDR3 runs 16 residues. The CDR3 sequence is CASSPRGLAGWMGQFF. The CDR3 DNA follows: TGTGCCAGCAGTCCGCGGGGACTAGCGGGGTGGATGGGGCAGTTCTTC.